These 18 T cell receptor beta chains were all obtained from the same sample, sequenced in a study of T-cell reconstitution after alpha-beta-depleted transplantation in children. Unique molecular identifiers were used to barcode this TCRbeta library. TCRdb passed the PCR reads through MiXCR, listing each CDR3 protein once. Seen here are over 400,000 distinct CDR3 sequences, 43% observed once, and the top ten hold under 35%. Sequenced here: PBMCs, sampled before TCRalphabeta/CD19-depleted stem cell transplant. These receptors originate from a girl aged 2 to 10 with aplastic anemia, due to receive a stem cell transplant.

Remarks on this clonotype: A clone one base away is much larger, so this may be a read error. This rearrangement joins TRBV7-8 to TRBJ2-5; a weak D match, TRBD1 (6 bases). The CDR3 extends over 14 amino acids. The V gene's germline CDR1 is SGHVS and CDR2 FQNEAQ. The chain's CDR3 is CASSLHRVIESQYF. DNA of the CDR3: TGTGCCAGCAGCTTACACAGGGTGATCGAGAGCCAGTACTTC. Full variable domain (outside the CDR3, taken from reference TRBV7-8 and TRBJ2-5): GAGVSQSPRYKVAKRGQDVALRCDPISGHVSLFWYQQALGQGPEFLTYFQNEAQLDKSGLPSDRFFAERPEGSVSTLKIQRTQQEDSAVYLCASSLHRVIESQYFGPGTRLLVL.

V gene TRBV7-9 combines with J gene TRBJ2-7; possible D gene TRBD2, 6 bases. Per the germline V gene, CDR1 is SEHNR and CDR2 is FQNEAQ (reference sequence). This CDR3 comprises 14 residues. Trimming removed 2 bases from V and 6 bases from J, with 14 bases in between. The CDR3 bases are TGTGCCAGCAGCTTAAGAACGGGAGAGGGCGAGCAGTACTTC. Translating it yields CASSLRTGEGEQYF.

The chain uses TRBV20-1 and TRBJ2-1; 7 bases are a match to TRBD1. With 0 bases clipped from V and 5 bases from J, the junction kept 7 bases outside the gene matches. Germline-derived CDR1 and CDR2 are DFQATT and SNEGSKA (reference sequence). The CDR3 spans 15 residues. DNA for the CDR3: TGCAGTGCTAGAGATTGGGGGACAGCTGACAATGAGCAGTTCTTC. Protein: CSARDWGTADNEQFF.

As DNA, the CDR3 is TGCAGTGCTAGATCTGGTATCCGCACAGATACGCAGTATTTT. It is translated as CSARSGIRTDTQYF. This sequence joins TRBV20-1 and TRBJ2-3; D gene unclear. The CDR3 consists of 14 residues. Germline V CDR1 and CDR2: DFQATT, SNEGSKA (reference sequence). The V and J ends lost 2 bases and 1 base respectively, with 10 bases between them.

This rearrangement joins TRBV6-1 to TRBJ1-5, with 7 bases matching TRBD1. This CDR3 contains 17 residues. The V and J ends lost 5 bases and 3 bases, in that order; junction bases with no gene match: 13. CDR1 is MNHNS and CDR2 is SASEGT in the germline V gene. CDR3 amino acids: CASSRIGTATVNQPQHF. The CDR3 DNA follows: TGTGCCAGCAGTCGTATTGGGACAGCGACAGTCAATCAGCCCCAGCATTTT.

Regarding this clonotype: Just one base apart from a much larger clone, this may be a read error. V usage is TRBV20-1 and J usage is TRBJ2-1; 7 bases are shared with TRBD2. The V gene end was trimmed by 6 bases and the J gene end by 6 bases; junction bases not matched to a gene: 11. The CDR3 consists of 14 residues. Germline lookup yields CDR1 DFQATT and CDR2 SNEGSKA (reference sequence). CDR3 DNA sequence: TGCAGTGCGTCCCGGGGGGAGAGGGCCAATGAGCAGTTCTTC. It codes for CSASRGERANEQFF.

This sequence joins TRBV29-1 and TRBJ2-1; 7 bases align to TRBD2. Per germline, CDR1 SQVTM and CDR2 ANQGSEA. V lost 3 bases, J lost 8 bases, and 7 bases stayed unmatched. CDR3 length equals 13 residues. The CDR3 loop is CSVEREGQDEQFF. CDR3 DNA sequence: TGCAGCGTTGAGAGGGAGGGCCAGGATGAGCAGTTCTTC.

This clonotype has a count of ten or more. The chain combines TRBV5-1 with TRBJ2-2; 8 nucleotides line up with TRBD1. Trimming removed 4 bases from V and 1 base from J; junction bases left unmatched: 9. Germline CDR1 and CDR2: SGHRS and YFSETQ. The CDR3 consists of 17 residues. CDR3 amino acids: CASSMGQAFLNTGELFF. CDR3 DNA: TGCGCCAGCAGCATGGGACAGGCATTCTTGAACACCGGGGAGCTGTTTTTT.

This clonotype was detected only a few times. This may be a read error: a much more frequent sequence differs by one nucleotide. The V gene is TRBV7-9, the J gene TRBJ1-5; tentative D call: TRBD1 (6 bases). This CDR3 is 16 amino acids long. The germline V gene encodes CDR1 SEHNR and CDR2 FQNEAQ (reference sequence). CDR3: CAGSLDGGMSNQPQHF. The CDR3 DNA reads TGTGCCGGCAGCTTAGACGGGGGCATGAGCAATCAGCCCCAGCATTTT.

To note about this clonotype: One base away lies a much larger clone, so this may be a sequencing read error. The J gene is TRBJ1-2, the V gene TRBV5-5; 8 bases are a match to TRBD1. This CDR3 contains 16 residues. Per germline, CDR1 SGHKS and CDR2 YYEKEE (reference sequence). This CDR3 is CACSSIFRDRNYGYTF. The CDR3 DNA reads TGTGCCTGCAGCTCGATATTCCGGGACAGGAACTATGGCTACACCTTC.

The chain joins TRBV5-6 to TRBJ2-1; 7 bases agree with TRBD1. V was clipped by 4 bases and J by 0 bases; unmatched bases: 10. This CDR3 spans 17 amino acids. CDR1 and CDR2 (germline): SGHDT, YYEEEE. The CDR3 sequence is CASSVRRGGASYNEQFF. The CDR3 coding sequence is TGTGCCAGCAGCGTTCGTAGAGGGGGCGCCTCCTACAATGAGCAGTTCTTC.

The rearrangement links TRBV3-1 to TRBJ2-7; TRBD2 matches at 10 bases. The CDR3 covers 15 residues. Germline CDR1 and CDR2: LGHDT and YNNKEL (reference sequence). The trim removed 4 bases at V and 3 bases at J, leaving 6 bases unmatched. The DNA of the CDR3 is TGTGCCAGCAGCCCATCGGGACTAGCGTACTACGAGCAGTACTTC. Translated: CASSPSGLAYYEQYF.

This clonotype was recorded at least ten times. V is TRBV12-3 or TRBV12-4 and J is TRBJ2-7; D perhaps matches TRBD2 (6 bases). Trimming stripped 7 bases from V and 5 bases from J, with 18 bases between. The CDR3 is made up of 14 amino acids. The CDR3 region has the DNA TGTGCCAGCACCCGGGGGACGACGAGAAACGAGCAGTACTTC. Its protein product is CASTRGTTRNEQYF.

This clonotype was recorded a few times. The V and J genes are TRBV25-1 and TRBJ2-2; 12 bases are a match to TRBD2. Germline V gene data show CDR1 as MGHDK and CDR2 as SYGVNS. CDR3 length: 17 amino acids. The ends lost 4 bases at V and 1 base at J; junction bases unmatched: 4. The CDR3 is CASSAWTSGKNTGELFF. The CDR3 region has the DNA TGTGCCAGCAGTGCCTGGACTAGCGGGAAGAACACCGGGGAGCTGTTTTTT.

This clonotype appeared many times. This chain's CDR3 is CASSPEGAGGSPLHF. The CDR3 DNA reads TGCGCCAGCAGCCCGGAAGGGGCTGGGGGGTCACCCCTCCACTTT. The chain has TRBV5-1 and TRBJ1-6, with a possible D match to TRBD1 (5 bases). V was shortened by 4 bases and J by 10 bases, with 18 bases between the two germline ends. The CDR3 spans 15 residues. Germline lookup yields CDR1 SGHRS and CDR2 YFSETQ.

This clonotype came up a few times. The chain carries TRBV12-3 or TRBV12-4 and TRBJ1-2; D might be TRBD1 (5 bases). V shed 7 bases and J shed 3 bases, with 18 bases lying between them. The CDR3 runs to 15 residues. CDR3 region: CASTHPGLGDYGYTF. As DNA, the CDR3 is TGTGCCAGCACCCATCCGGGCCTGGGGGACTATGGCTACACCTTC.

This clonotype was detected ten times or more. The chain is built from TRBV12-3 or TRBV12-4 and TRBJ2-2, with 7 bases aligning to TRBD1. Germline trimming cut 6 bases from V and 8 bases from J; bases unmatched to any gene: 18. The CDR3 loop spans 17 amino acids. The CDR3 DNA follows: TGTGCCAGCAGACCTGGGAAGGGGGCGCTTAAGATTGGGGAGCTGTTTTTT. This gives the protein CASRPGKGALKIGELFF.

The rearrangement links TRBV7-2 to TRBJ2-5, with 8 bases aligning to TRBD1. V was pared by 4 bases and J by 5 bases, with 9 bases of the junction left unmatched. Germline V gives CDR1 SGHTA, CDR2 FQGNSA. The CDR3 is made up of 15 amino acids. CDR3 loop: CASSSWDRREETQYF. The CDR3 bases are TGTGCCAGCAGCTCCTGGGACAGGCGCGAGGAGACCCAGTACTTC.